The entry that follows covers one TCR beta chain sequence. No antigen is known for it. The entry originates in a study of T cell responses to AZD1222 COVID-19 vaccine. The overall study: Timing groups of about 4 and about 12 weeks for second doses were pooled.

The V end was cut by 2 bases, the J end by 2 bases, with 6 bases between. This CDR3 spans 13 amino acids. Per germline, CDR1 MDHEN and CDR2 SYDVKM. Broader study findings: Among those given AZD1222, only 6 or 7 were seropositive at baseline. A reported finding is that nearly half of spike-specific TCRs target unmutated variant regions. Mostly white British, mostly female donors; authors suggested clonal diversity may be underestimated.

Profiling relied on immunoSEQ multiplex PCR, and the TCRdb table lists in-frame clones only, not all of them. The sample includes more than 100,000 clones, more than 75% of them seen just once. The material was peripheral blood, obtained on day 0 of AZD1222 vaccination. This receptor was taken from an adult in good health. The V gene is TRBV28, the J gene TRBJ2-5; D might be TRBD1 (5 bases). This CDR3 is CASSLPGQETQYF. In nucleotides, the CDR3 is TGTGCCAGCAGTTTACCAGGGCAAGAGACCCAGTACTTC.